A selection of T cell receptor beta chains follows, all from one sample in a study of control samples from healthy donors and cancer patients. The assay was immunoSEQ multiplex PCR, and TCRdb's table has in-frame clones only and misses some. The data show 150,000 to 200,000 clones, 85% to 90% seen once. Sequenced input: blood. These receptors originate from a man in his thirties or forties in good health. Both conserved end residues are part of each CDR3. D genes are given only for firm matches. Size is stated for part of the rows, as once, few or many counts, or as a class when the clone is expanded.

CDR3aa: CASSPKEGAVDEQYF
CDR3nt: TGTGCCAGCTCACCGAAAGAGGGAGCGGTTGACGAGCAGTACTTC
j_gene: TRBJ2-7
abundance: NA
v_gene: TRBV18
d_gene: NA

CDR3aa: CASSSQTWRKETQYF
CDR3nt: TGTGCCAGCAGTTCCCAGACCTGGCGGAAAGAGACCCAGTACTTC
j_gene: TRBJ2-5
abundance: NA
v_gene: TRBV6-5
d_gene: NA

CDR3aa: CASSLHLDRGGYTF
CDR3nt: TGTGCCAGCAGTCTTCATCTTGACAGGGGTGGCTACACCTTC
j_gene: TRBJ1-2
abundance: NA
v_gene: TRBV2
d_gene: TRBD1

CDR3aa: CAIKIWTAHNEQFF
CDR3nt: TGCGCCATCAAGATTTGGACTGCCCACAATGAGCAGTTCTTC
j_gene: TRBJ2-1
abundance: once
v_gene: TRBV10-1
d_gene: NA

CDR3aa: CASSLGTSVYNEQFF
CDR3nt: TGTGCCAGCAGCCTCGGGACTAGCGTATACAATGAGCAGTTCTTC
j_gene: TRBJ2-1
abundance: NA
v_gene: TRBV11-3
d_gene: TRBD2

CDR3aa: CASSQDWLAGGQETQYF
CDR3nt: TGTGCCAGCAGCCAAGATTGGTTAGCGGGGGGACAAGAGACCCAGTACTTC
j_gene: TRBJ2-5
abundance: NA
v_gene: TRBV3-1/TRBV3-2
d_gene: TRBD2

CDR3aa: CASSPLVGAGQETQYF
CDR3nt: TGTGCCAGCTCACCACTGGTGGGAGCGGGGCAAGAGACCCAGTACTTC
j_gene: TRBJ2-5
abundance: NA
v_gene: TRBV18
d_gene: TRBD2

CDR3aa: CASSYTSGRSYEQYF
CDR3nt: TGTGCCAGCAGCTATACTAGCGGGAGGTCCTACGAGCAGTACTTC
j_gene: TRBJ2-7
abundance: NA
v_gene: TRBV7-9
d_gene: TRBD2

CDR3aa: CASSLARTGNTIYF
CDR3nt: TGTGCCAGCAGCTTAGCCCGGACAGGGAACACCATATATTTT
j_gene: TRBJ1-3
abundance: NA
v_gene: TRBV7-2
d_gene: TRBD1

CDR3aa: CASSRRQETQYF
CDR3nt: TGTGCCAGCTCCCGGCGCCAAGAGACCCAGTACTTC
j_gene: TRBJ2-5
abundance: NA
v_gene: TRBV18
d_gene: NA

CDR3aa: CASSSAPTETQYF
CDR3nt: TGTGCCAGCAGCTCAGCCCCGACCGAGACCCAGTACTTC
j_gene: TRBJ2-5
abundance: NA
v_gene: TRBV7-3
d_gene: NA

CDR3aa: CASRRGHSYEQYF
CDR3nt: TGTGCCAGCCGCAGGGGTCATTCCTACGAGCAGTACTTC
j_gene: TRBJ2-7
abundance: NA
v_gene: TRBV6-9
d_gene: NA

CDR3aa: CASSPTGKNTEAFF
CDR3nt: TGTGCCAGCAGTCCGACAGGGAAAAACACTGAAGCTTTCTTT
j_gene: TRBJ1-1
abundance: NA
v_gene: TRBV25-1
d_gene: TRBD1

CDR3aa: CASSLGSGGAYEQFF
CDR3nt: TGTGCCAGCAGCCTGGGGAGCGGGGGGGCATATGAGCAGTTCTTC
j_gene: TRBJ2-1
abundance: NA
v_gene: TRBV11-1
d_gene: TRBD2

CDR3aa: CASSQDRAGSSYNEQFF
CDR3nt: TGCGCCAGCAGCCAAGATCGGGCGGGGAGCTCCTACAATGAGCAGTTCTTC
j_gene: TRBJ2-1
abundance: NA
v_gene: TRBV4-3
d_gene: NA

CDR3aa: CASSLRQTDTQYF
CDR3nt: TGTGCCAGCAGCCTGCGACAGACAGATACGCAGTATTTT
j_gene: TRBJ2-3
abundance: NA
v_gene: TRBV7-2
d_gene: NA

CDR3aa: CATSGGESDGNTIYF
CDR3nt: TGTGCCACCAGTGGAGGGGAATCGGACGGAAACACCATATATTTT
j_gene: TRBJ1-3
abundance: NA
v_gene: TRBV24-1
d_gene: NA

CDR3aa: CASKLPLHF
CDR3nt: TGTGCCTCCAAGTTACCCCTCCACTTT
j_gene: TRBJ1-6
abundance: NA
v_gene: TRBV19
d_gene: NA

CDR3aa: CASSQGGGNQPQHF
CDR3nt: TGTGCCAGCAGCCAAGGTGGCGGCAATCAGCCCCAGCATTTT
j_gene: TRBJ1-5
abundance: once
v_gene: TRBV3-1/TRBV3-2
d_gene: NA

CDR3aa: CASSLGGGLGTDTQYF
CDR3nt: TGTGCCAGCAGCTTAGGTGGGGGGCTTGGCACAGATACGCAGTATTTT
j_gene: TRBJ2-3
abundance: NA
v_gene: TRBV7-2
d_gene: NA

CDR3aa: CASSYHTEAFF
CDR3nt: TGTGCCAGCAGTTACCACACTGAAGCTTTCTTT
j_gene: TRBJ1-1
abundance: NA
v_gene: TRBV6-5
d_gene: NA

CDR3aa: CASSLSVGRGPQGGGYTF
CDR3nt: TGTGCCAGCAGTTTAAGCGTCGGCAGGGGGCCTCAAGGAGGTGGCTACACCTTC
j_gene: TRBJ1-2
abundance: NA
v_gene: TRBV27
d_gene: TRBD1

CDR3aa: CASSPPRGLGQPQHF
CDR3nt: TGTGCCAGCAGTCCACCCCGAGGTCTAGGTCAGCCCCAGCATTTT
j_gene: TRBJ1-5
abundance: NA
v_gene: TRBV28
d_gene: NA

CDR3aa: CASSVEQGYNSPLHF
CDR3nt: TGTGCCAGCAGCGTCGAGCAGGGGTATAATTCACCCCTCCACTTT
j_gene: TRBJ1-6
abundance: NA
v_gene: TRBV9
d_gene: NA

CDR3aa: CASRVGQPNTEAFF
CDR3nt: TGTGCCAGTAGAGTGGGACAGCCGAACACTGAAGCTTTCTTT
j_gene: TRBJ1-1
abundance: NA
v_gene: TRBV19
d_gene: TRBD1

CDR3aa: CASSQERADEQYF
CDR3nt: TGTGCCAGCAGCCAAGAAAGAGCTGATGAGCAGTACTTC
j_gene: TRBJ2-7
abundance: NA
v_gene: TRBV3-1/TRBV3-2
d_gene: NA

CDR3aa: CASSEGETSGQETQYF
CDR3nt: TGTGCCAGCAGTGAAGGCGAGACTAGCGGCCAAGAGACCCAGTACTTC
j_gene: TRBJ2-5
abundance: NA
v_gene: TRBV2
d_gene: TRBD2

CDR3aa: CASSTTENTEAFF
CDR3nt: TGTGCCAGCAGCACGACAGAGAACACTGAAGCTTTCTTT
j_gene: TRBJ1-1
abundance: NA
v_gene: TRBV11-2
d_gene: NA

CDR3aa: CASSQRYGYTF
CDR3nt: TGTGCCAGCAGCCAACGCTATGGCTACACCTTC
j_gene: TRBJ1-2
abundance: once
v_gene: TRBV3-1/TRBV3-2
d_gene: NA

CDR3aa: CSVQGEEAFF
CDR3nt: TGCAGCGTTCAAGGGGAGGAAGCTTTCTTT
j_gene: TRBJ1-1
abundance: NA
v_gene: TRBV29-1
d_gene: NA

CDR3aa: CASSDRDRQNTEAFF
CDR3nt: TGTGCCAGCAGCGACCGGGACAGACAGAACACTGAAGCTTTCTTT
j_gene: TRBJ1-1
abundance: NA
v_gene: TRBV9
d_gene: TRBD1

CDR3aa: CASIRSPGEMAFF
CDR3nt: TGTGCCAGCATTCGGAGTCCAGGGGAGATGGCTTTCTTT
j_gene: TRBJ1-1
abundance: NA
v_gene: TRBV27
d_gene: NA

CDR3aa: CASTLDEQPQHF
CDR3nt: TGTGCCAGCACCCTCGACGAACAGCCCCAGCATTTT
j_gene: TRBJ1-5
abundance: NA
v_gene: TRBV2
d_gene: NA

CDR3aa: CSASRKGDTQYF
CDR3nt: TGCAGTGCTAGTCGCAAGGGAGATACGCAGTATTTT
j_gene: TRBJ2-3
abundance: NA
v_gene: TRBV20-1
d_gene: NA

CDR3aa: CAISTEGGRNTEAFF
CDR3nt: TGTGCCATCTCCACGGAGGGAGGCAGGAACACTGAAGCTTTCTTT
j_gene: TRBJ1-1
abundance: few
v_gene: TRBV10-3
d_gene: NA

CDR3aa: CASSGDHGNEQFF
CDR3nt: TGTGCCAGCAGCGGAGATCACGGGAATGAGCAGTTCTTC
j_gene: TRBJ2-1
abundance: NA
v_gene: TRBV9
d_gene: NA

CDR3aa: CASSHGGRAAGELFF
CDR3nt: TGTGCCAGCAGCCACGGCGGGAGGGCCGCCGGGGAGCTGTTTTTT
j_gene: TRBJ2-2
abundance: NA
v_gene: TRBV14
d_gene: TRBD2

CDR3aa: CASSILGGSFYEQYF
CDR3nt: TGTGCCAGCAGCATCCTTGGGGGGAGCTTCTACGAGCAGTACTTC
j_gene: TRBJ2-7
abundance: NA
v_gene: TRBV28
d_gene: NA

CDR3aa: CASSMGQTNTEAFF
CDR3nt: TGTGCCAGCAGTATGGGACAGACGAACACTGAAGCTTTCTTT
j_gene: TRBJ1-1
abundance: NA
v_gene: TRBV28
d_gene: TRBD1

CDR3aa: CASSLEFATGELFF
CDR3nt: TGTGCCAGCTCACTGGAGTTCGCCACCGGGGAGCTGTTTTTT
j_gene: TRBJ2-2
abundance: NA
v_gene: TRBV18
d_gene: NA

CDR3aa: CASSQDNKRQGARGYTF
CDR3nt: TGCGCCAGCAGCCAAGATAATAAACGGCAGGGGGCAAGGGGCTACACCTTC
j_gene: TRBJ1-2
abundance: NA
v_gene: TRBV4-1
d_gene: TRBD1

CDR3aa: CASSLGLAYEQYF
CDR3nt: TGTGCCAGCAGCCTGGGACTAGCCTACGAGCAGTACTTC
j_gene: TRBJ2-7
abundance: NA
v_gene: TRBV3-1/TRBV3-2
d_gene: TRBD2

CDR3aa: CASSFEGTLQPQHF
CDR3nt: TGTGCCAGCAGCTTTGAAGGAACCCTTCAGCCCCAGCATTTT
j_gene: TRBJ1-5
abundance: NA
v_gene: TRBV7-9
d_gene: NA